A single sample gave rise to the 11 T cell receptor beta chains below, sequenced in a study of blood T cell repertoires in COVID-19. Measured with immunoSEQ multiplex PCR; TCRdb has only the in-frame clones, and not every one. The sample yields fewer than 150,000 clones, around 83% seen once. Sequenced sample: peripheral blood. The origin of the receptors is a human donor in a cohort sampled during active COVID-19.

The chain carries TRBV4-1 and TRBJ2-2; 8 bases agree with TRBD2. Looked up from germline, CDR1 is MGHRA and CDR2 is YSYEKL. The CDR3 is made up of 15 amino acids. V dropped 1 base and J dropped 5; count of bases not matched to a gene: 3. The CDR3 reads CASSQAGGRTGELFF. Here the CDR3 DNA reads TGCGCCAGCAGCCAAGCGGGGGGGCGGACCGGGGAGCTGTTTTTT.

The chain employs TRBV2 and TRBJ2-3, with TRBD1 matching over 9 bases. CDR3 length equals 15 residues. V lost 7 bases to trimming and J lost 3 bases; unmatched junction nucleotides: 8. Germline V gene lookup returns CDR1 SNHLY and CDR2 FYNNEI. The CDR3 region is CASTEGQGMTDTQYF. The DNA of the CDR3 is TGTGCCAGCACCGAGGGACAGGGAATGACAGATACGCAGTATTTT.

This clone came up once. In DNA, the CDR3 is TGTGCCAGCAGCTCGCTACGGGGACAGGGGAGAAACACCATATATTTT. It yields the protein CASSSLRGQGRNTIYF. V gene TRBV11-2 combines with J gene TRBJ1-3; TRBD1 aligns across 10 bases. Losses at the gene ends were 4 bases for V and 5 bases for J; bases not matched to a gene: 8. Germline V gene sequence: CDR1 SGHAT, CDR2 FQNNGV. The length of the CDR3 is 16 residues.

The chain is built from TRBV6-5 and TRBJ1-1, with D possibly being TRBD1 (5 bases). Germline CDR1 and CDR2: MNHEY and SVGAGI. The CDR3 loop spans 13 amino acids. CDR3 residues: CAARSDGTGEAFF. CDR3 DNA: TGTGCGGCGAGGTCGGACGGGACTGGGGAAGCTTTCTTT.

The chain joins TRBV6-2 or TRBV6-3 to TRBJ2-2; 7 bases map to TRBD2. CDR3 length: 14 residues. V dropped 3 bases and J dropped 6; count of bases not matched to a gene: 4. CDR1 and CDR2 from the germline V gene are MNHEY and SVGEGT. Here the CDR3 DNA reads TGTGCCAGCAGTTATATTGCGGGAGCCGGGGAGCTGTTTTTT. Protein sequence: CASSYIAGAGELFF.

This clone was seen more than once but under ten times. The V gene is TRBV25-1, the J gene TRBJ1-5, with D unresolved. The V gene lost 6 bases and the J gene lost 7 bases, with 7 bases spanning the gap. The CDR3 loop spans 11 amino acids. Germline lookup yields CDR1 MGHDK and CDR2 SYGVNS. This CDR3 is CASRVQQPQHF. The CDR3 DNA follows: TGTGCCAGCAGGGTGCAGCAGCCCCAGCATTTT.

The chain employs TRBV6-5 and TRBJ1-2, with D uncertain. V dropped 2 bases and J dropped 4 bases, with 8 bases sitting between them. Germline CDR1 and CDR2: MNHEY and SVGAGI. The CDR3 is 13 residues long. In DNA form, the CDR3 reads TGTGCCAGCAGTTACCCTGGCAGCTATGGCTACACCTTC. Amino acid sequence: CASSYPGSYGYTF.

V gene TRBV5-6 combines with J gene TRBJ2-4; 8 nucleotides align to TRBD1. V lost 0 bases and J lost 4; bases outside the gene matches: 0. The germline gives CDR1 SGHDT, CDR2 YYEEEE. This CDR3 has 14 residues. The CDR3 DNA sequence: TGTGCCAGCAGCTTGGGACAGGGGAAAAACATTCAGTACTTC. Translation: CASSLGQGKNIQYF. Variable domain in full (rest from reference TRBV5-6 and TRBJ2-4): DAGVTQSPTHLIKTRGQQVTLRCSPKSGHDTVSWYQQALGQGPQFIFQYYEEEERQRGNFPDRFSGHQFPNYSSELNVNALLLGDSALYLCASSLGQGKNIQYFGAGTRLSVL.

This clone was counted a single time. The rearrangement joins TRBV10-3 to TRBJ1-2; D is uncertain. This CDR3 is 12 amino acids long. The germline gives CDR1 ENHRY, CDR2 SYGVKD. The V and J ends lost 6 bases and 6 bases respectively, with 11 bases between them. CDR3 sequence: CAIRSFGDGYTF. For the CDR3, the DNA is TGTGCCATCAGATCTTTCGGGGATGGCTACACCTTC.

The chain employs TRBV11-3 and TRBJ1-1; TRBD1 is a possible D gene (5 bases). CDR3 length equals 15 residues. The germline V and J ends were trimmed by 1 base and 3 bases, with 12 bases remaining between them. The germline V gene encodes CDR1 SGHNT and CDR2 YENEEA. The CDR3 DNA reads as TGTGCCAGCAGCTTAGTTCTTGGGGGGGACACTGAAGCTTTCTTT. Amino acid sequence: CASSLVLGGDTEAFF.

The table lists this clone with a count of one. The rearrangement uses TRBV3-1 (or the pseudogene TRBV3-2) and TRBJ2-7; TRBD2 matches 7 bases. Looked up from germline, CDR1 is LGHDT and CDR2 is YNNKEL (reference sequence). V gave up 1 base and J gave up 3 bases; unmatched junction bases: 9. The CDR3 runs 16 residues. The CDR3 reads CASSQARERGIYEQYF. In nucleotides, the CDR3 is TGTGCCAGCAGCCAAGCTAGGGAGCGGGGAATCTACGAGCAGTACTTC.